The 26 T cell receptor beta chains below all came from one sample that was sequenced in a study of blood T cell repertoires in COVID-19 (dated by TCRdb to the early 2020s). Libraries were made using the immunoSEQ multiplex PCR assay. The source is immuneACCESS, and TCRdb retained only in-frame sequences with V and J called. Part of the clones is not carried over; for the studies checked, unresolved V genes explain less than half of this, and the remainder is unexplained. Here the sample has around 300,000 clones; roughly nine tenths occur a single time. 2% to 2.5% of the sample lies in the top ten. The sample taken for sequencing was peripheral blood. All receptors come from a man aged 50 to 59 with acute or convalescent COVID-19.

CDR3 DNA: TGTGCCAGTAGTATTACCGGGACAGGGTCGGCAGATACGCAGTATTTT. Its translation: CASSITGTGSADTQYF. J is TRBJ2-3 and V is TRBV19, with 9 nucleotides matching TRBD1. The CDR3 totals 16 residues. CDR1 is LNHDA, CDR2 SQIVND, per germline (reference sequence). J was trimmed by 4 bases and V by 3 bases; bases with no gene match: 8.

V is TRBV10-3 and J is TRBJ1-5, with D maybe TRBD1 (6 bases). Germline CDR1 reads ENHRY; CDR2 reads SYGVKD. This CDR3 has 17 amino acids. Trimming cost V 3 bases and J 2 bases, with 17 bases left between them. CDR3 in DNA: TGTGCCATCAGTGAAGGGGCAGGGGTGAGAGGCAATCAGCCCCAGCATTTT. This sequence encodes CAISEGAGVRGNQPQHF.

The chain employs TRBV19 and TRBJ1-2; D not resolved. The V gene's germline CDR1 is LNHDA and CDR2 SQIVND (reference sequence). Deletions cut 5 bases from V and 8 bases from J, with 12 bases between. The CDR3 extends over 12 amino acids. The CDR3 bases are TGTGCCAGTAGTCGGGAGCTCGTGGGCTACACCTTC. Translated: CASSRELVGYTF.

The V call is TRBV27, the J call TRBJ1-1; 10 bases align to TRBD1. This CDR3 is 13 amino acids long. J lost 8 bases, V lost 7 bases, and 7 bases had no gene match. The germline CDR1 and CDR2 sequences are MNHEY and SMNVEV (reference sequence). The CDR3 bases are TGTGCCAGCAACCCGACAGGGGGCTCCGAAGCTTTCTTT. Its protein is CASNPTGGSEAFF.

V gene TRBV27 combines with J gene TRBJ1-1; 7 bases are shared with TRBD1. The CDR3 runs 14 residues. The germline V gene encodes CDR1 MNHEY and CDR2 SMNVEV (reference sequence). The ends lost 3 bases at V and 2 bases at J; junction bases unmatched: 3. The CDR3 DNA sequence: TGTGCCAGCAGTTTTCTAGGGGGCAACACTGAAGCTTTCTTT. Protein: CASSFLGGNTEAFF.

CDR3 region: CASSLGTGFYEQYF. The CDR3 bases are TGTGCCAGCAGCTTGGGGACAGGGTTCTACGAGCAGTACTTC. The chain uses TRBV5-4 and TRBJ2-7; TRBD1 aligns across 8 bases. CDR3 length: 14 amino acids. The V gene end was trimmed by 0 bases and the J gene end by 3 bases; junction bases not matched to a gene: 2. Germline V gene data show CDR1 as SGHNT and CDR2 as YYREEE (reference sequence).

The gene calls are TRBV11-2 and TRBJ2-2; TRBD2 aligns across 12 bases. Germline-derived CDR1 and CDR2 are SGHAT and FQNNGV. V lost 4 bases, J lost 0 bases, and 3 bases stayed unmatched. The CDR3 spans 17 residues. The CDR3 nucleotides are TGTGCCAGCAGCTCAACTAGCGGGGGGACGAACACCGGGGAGCTGTTTTTT. Residues: CASSSTSGGTNTGELFF.

The CDR3 loop is CASSPSRNTIYF. Written as DNA, the CDR3 is TGTGCCAGCAGCCCGAGCAGAAACACCATATATTTT. The chain is built from TRBV3-1 (or the pseudogene TRBV3-2) and TRBJ1-3; D unclear. This CDR3 has 12 amino acids. Germline values: CDR1 LGHDT, CDR2 YNNKEL (reference sequence). V gave up 4 bases and J gave up 5 bases, with 6 bases separating them.

This sequence joins TRBV3-1 (or the pseudogene TRBV3-2) and TRBJ1-1, with D possibly matching TRBD1 (5 bases). V lost 1 base and J 5 bases, leaving 17 bases between the germline ends. The CDR3 has 16 amino acids. Germline values: CDR1 LGHDT, CDR2 YNNKEL (reference sequence). This CDR3 is CASSQVLDTRGTEAFF. The CDR3 nucleotides read TGTGCCAGCAGCCAAGTGCTGGACACCCGTGGAACTGAAGCTTTCTTT.

The chain uses TRBV10-3 and TRBJ1-2; D is ambiguous. The length of the CDR3 is 12 residues. CDR1 and CDR2 (germline): ENHRY, SYGVKD. V gave up 2 bases and J gave up 7 bases, with 8 bases separating them. As DNA, the CDR3 is TGTGCCATCAGTGAGCAACGGGGTGGCTACACCTTC. It specifies CAISEQRGGYTF.

The chain combines TRBV15 with TRBJ1-1, with TRBD1 as a possible D gene (6 bases). Germline V gives CDR1 LNHNV, CDR2 YYDKDF (reference sequence). The CDR3 is made up of 13 amino acids. Between the trimmed V and J ends, which lost 7 bases and 6 bases, there was a span of 15 bases. CDR3 DNA sequence: TGTGCCACCACGATTAGGGGGGGAGCTGAAGCTTTCTTT. This gives the protein CATTIRGGAEAFF.

The chain uses TRBV7-9 and TRBJ2-7; 7 nucleotides line up with TRBD1. J was trimmed by 5 bases and V by 3 bases; bases with no gene match: 4. CDR3 length: 13 amino acids. The germline V gene has CDR1 SEHNR and CDR2 FQNEAQ (reference sequence). CDR3 loop: CASSFYDRDEQYF. The CDR3 DNA reads TGTGCCAGCAGCTTCTACGACAGGGACGAGCAGTACTTC. The full variable domain, in which reference TRBV7-9 and TRBJ2-7 provide the parts outside the CDR3, is DTGVSQNPRHKITKRGQNVTFRCDPISEHNRLYWYRQTLGQGPEFLTYFQNEAQLEKSRLLSDRFSAERPKGSFSTLEIQRTEQGDSAMYLCASSFYDRDEQYFGPGTRLTVT.

The chain uses TRBV10-3 and TRBJ2-5; 8 bases agree with TRBD1. CDR3 length: 14 amino acids. With V trimmed by 0 bases and J by 5 bases, 2 bases remained unmatched. Germline lookup yields CDR1 ENHRY and CDR2 SYGVKD. In DNA form, the CDR3 reads TGTGCCATCAGTGAGTCGGCAGGGGGCGAGACCCAGTACTTC. As protein: CAISESAGGETQYF.

The J gene is TRBJ1-1, the V gene TRBV18, with 9 bases lining up with TRBD1. Germline CDR1 reads KGHSH; CDR2 reads LQKENI. The CDR3 is made up of 15 amino acids. With V trimmed by 2 bases and J by 4 bases, 5 bases remained unmatched. CDR3 residues: CASSPFGTGFTEAFF. DNA of the CDR3: TGTGCCAGCTCACCATTCGGGACAGGGTTCACTGAAGCTTTCTTT.

V usage is TRBV28 and J usage is TRBJ2-2, with 8 bases that match TRBD1. The CDR3 is 14 residues long. The trim removed 2 bases at V and 7 bases at J, leaving 3 bases unmatched. The germline V gene encodes CDR1 MDHEN and CDR2 SYDVKM. The CDR3 loop reads CASSLQGAIGELFF. The DNA for the CDR3 is TGTGCCAGCAGTTTACAGGGGGCAATCGGGGAGCTGTTTTTT.

The J gene is TRBJ1-2, the V gene TRBV18; 7 bases match TRBD1. The CDR3 spans 15 residues. The V gene end was trimmed by 1 base and the J gene end by 2 bases; junction bases not matched to a gene: 4. Germline V gene sequence: CDR1 KGHSH, CDR2 LQKENI. This CDR3 reads CASSPRAGGNYGYTF. The CDR3 nucleotides are TGTGCCAGCTCACCACGGGCAGGGGGGAACTATGGCTACACCTTC.

The chain carries TRBV3-1 (or the pseudogene TRBV3-2) and TRBJ2-7; 9 bases match TRBD2. CDR3 length: 14 amino acids. Germline lookup yields CDR1 LGHDT and CDR2 YNNKEL (reference sequence). Trimming took 4 bases from V and 7 from J; bases not matched to a gene: 8. Here the CDR3 reads CASSPPAGGREQYF. CDR3 sequence (DNA): TGTGCCAGCAGCCCCCCAGCGGGGGGTAGGGAGCAGTACTTC.

V usage is TRBV18 and J usage is TRBJ2-2, with 8 bases fitting TRBD1. This CDR3 is 15 amino acids long. The V segment lost 0 bases and the J segment 5 bases; nucleotides outside the gene matches: 2. Looked up from germline, CDR1 is KGHSH and CDR2 is LQKENI. The CDR3 coding sequence is TGTGCCAGCTCACCACCGACAGGGGTGACCGGGGAGCTGTTTTTT. Translating it yields CASSPPTGVTGELFF.

The count of this clone is one. The genes are TRBV14 and TRBJ2-1; 9 bases are shared with TRBD1. The CDR3 is made up of 16 amino acids. V was clipped by 1 base and J by 4 bases; unmatched bases: 5. Germline CDR1 SGHDN, CDR2 FVKESK. CDR3 amino acids: CASSQGDRDLYNEQFF. The CDR3, as DNA: TGTGCCAGCAGCCAAGGGGACAGGGACCTATACAATGAGCAGTTCTTC.

The chain recombines TRBV3-1 (or the pseudogene TRBV3-2) with TRBJ2-1; 7 bases fit TRBD2. The CDR3 runs 16 residues. J lost 5 bases, V lost 4 bases, and 11 bases had no gene match. CDR1 is LGHDT, CDR2 YNNKEL, per germline (reference sequence). CDR3: CASSPWKLATDNEQFF. In DNA form, the CDR3 reads TGTGCCAGCAGCCCCTGGAAACTAGCGACTGACAATGAGCAGTTCTTC.

The J gene is TRBJ2-2, the V gene TRBV4-2, with 9 nucleotides matching TRBD2. The CDR3 covers 17 residues. The J segment lost 5 bases and the V segment lost 0 bases, leaving 7 bases of the junction unmatched. Germline CDR1 LGHNA, CDR2 YNFKEQ. In nucleotides, the CDR3 is TGTGCCAGCAGCCAAGATTGGGCTAGCGGGGAAACCGGGGAGCTGTTTTTT. Its protein product is CASSQDWASGETGELFF.

This chain uses TRBV2 with TRBJ2-2; a possible D gene is TRBD2 (5 bases). The CDR3 runs 16 residues. CDR1 SNHLY and CDR2 FYNNEI come from the germline V gene. V gave up 8 bases and J gave up 0 bases, with 16 bases separating them. CDR3 sequence reads: CASSKERIANTGELFF. As DNA, the CDR3 is TGTGCCAGCTCCAAAGAGCGGATCGCGAACACCGGGGAGCTGTTTTTT. Supplemented by reference TRBV2 and TRBJ2-2, the full variable domain reads EPEVTQTPSHQVTQMGQEVILRCVPISNHLYFYWYRQILGQKVEFLVSFYNNEISEKSEIFDDQFSVERPDGSNFTLKIRSTKLEDSAMYFCASSKERIANTGELFFGEGSRLTVL.

The V call is TRBV10-3, the J call TRBJ1-2, with 10 bases lining up with TRBD1. Germline V gene sequence: CDR1 ENHRY, CDR2 SYGVKD. There are 15 residues in the CDR3. V shed 7 bases, J shed 0 bases, and the junction held 5 bases outside the gene matches. CDR3 coding DNA: TGTGCCATCACCGGTGACAGGGGGCCTAACTATGGCTACACCTTC. Encoded protein: CAITGDRGPNYGYTF.

CDR3 protein: CASSLATGISEQFF. CDR3 coding DNA: TGTGCCAGCAGCTTAGCAACAGGGATCAGTGAGCAGTTCTTC. The J gene is TRBJ2-1, the V gene TRBV7-9; possible D gene TRBD1, 6 bases. The germline CDR1 and CDR2 sequences are SEHNR and FQNEAQ (reference sequence). The CDR3 has 14 residues. Between the trimmed V and J ends, which lost 0 bases and 9 bases, there was a span of 12 bases.

This rearrangement joins TRBV5-1 to TRBJ1-2; D perhaps matches TRBD1 (5 bases). The ends were cut back, 4 bases at V and 3 bases at J, with 16 bases in the middle. Looked up from germline, CDR1 is SGHRS and CDR2 is YFSETQ. This CDR3 spans 15 amino acids. The CDR3 reads CASSGGTPGDYGYTF. The CDR3 bases are TGCGCCAGCAGCGGCGGGACCCCTGGGGACTATGGCTACACCTTC.

The chain has TRBV2 and TRBJ2-7; 8 bases map to TRBD1. The CDR3 length is 13 residues. V dropped 6 bases and J dropped 7; count of bases not matched to a gene: 8. Per the germline V gene, CDR1 is SNHLY and CDR2 is FYNNEI. For the CDR3, the DNA is TGTGCCAGCAGAGCGACAGGGGTAGGGGAGCAGTACTTC. It specifies CASRATGVGEQYF.